This TCR beta chain was documented in a study of cytomegalovirus exposure and HLA in healthy donors. This PCR relied on a set of 60 Vbeta primers and 13 Jbeta primers. The assay was immunoSEQ multiplex PCR, and TCRdb's table has in-frame clones only and misses some. The profile shows 110,000 to 150,000 clones, 8.5% to 10% of them singletons. As to this clone: Its specificity is unknown.

The CDR3 extends over 16 amino acids. The V gene's germline CDR1 is MNHEY and CDR2 SVGAGI. The ends were cut back, 3 bases at V and 3 bases at J, with 18 bases in the middle. General study findings and limits: Roughly uniform depth of sequencing across donors was assumed in presence/absence analyses. There were about 160 TCR beta chains listed as cytomegalovirus-associated. Reported findings show TCR beta sequences accurately forecast HLA-A and HLA-B alleles in most subjects.

This sequence originates from a man aged 50-59 years in good health and CMV-seronegative. Source material: PBMCs. The chain couples TRBV6-5 to TRBJ2-7, with D possibly TRBD1 on 6 matching bases. For the CDR3, the DNA is TGTGCCAGCAGTTATTCTCCTGGACAGATTTTCTACGAGCAGTACTTC. Amino acid sequence: CASSYSPGQIFYEQYF.